The 2 T cell receptor beta chains below come from one sample, sequenced in a study of Ad26.COV2.S vaccination and SARS-CoV-2 variants. Sequenced by immunoSEQ multiplex PCR; TCRdb stores in-frame clones only, minus some. The table includes 300,000 to 350,000 clones, less than 90% detected once. Indicated treatment: roughly 18 received Ad26.COV2.S at low or high dose, single or two shots; about five received placebo; per-sample allocation not given. Samples came from day 63 after the first vaccine or placebo injection. This specimen consisted of peripheral blood, obtained in a trial of Ad26.COV2.S vaccine versus placebo. The source of these receptors is a person aged 18-65 years who received the Ad26.COV2.S COVID-19 vaccine or a placebo.

The chain is built from TRBV7-6 and TRBJ1-1; tentatively, D is TRBD1 (6 bases). V was trimmed by 0 bases and J by 0 bases, leaving 8 bases between them. CDR1 and CDR2 (germline): SGHVS, FNYEAQ. CDR3 length: 15 residues. The CDR3 coding sequence is TGTGCCAGCAGCTTAGCGCAGGGGATGAACACTGAAGCTTTCTTT. This translates into CASSLAQGMNTEAFF.

This clone was seen just once. The junction shows a germline mismatch at one end, possibly a read error. This chain connects TRBV10-1 to TRBJ1-1; 7 bases are a match to TRBD1. From germline, CDR1 is WNHNN and CDR2 SYGVQD (reference sequence). The CDR3 totals 14 residues. CDR3 DNA sequence: TGCGCCAGCAGTGAGTCGACAGGGAACGCTGAAGCTTTCTTT. Amino acid sequence: CASSESTGNAEAFF.